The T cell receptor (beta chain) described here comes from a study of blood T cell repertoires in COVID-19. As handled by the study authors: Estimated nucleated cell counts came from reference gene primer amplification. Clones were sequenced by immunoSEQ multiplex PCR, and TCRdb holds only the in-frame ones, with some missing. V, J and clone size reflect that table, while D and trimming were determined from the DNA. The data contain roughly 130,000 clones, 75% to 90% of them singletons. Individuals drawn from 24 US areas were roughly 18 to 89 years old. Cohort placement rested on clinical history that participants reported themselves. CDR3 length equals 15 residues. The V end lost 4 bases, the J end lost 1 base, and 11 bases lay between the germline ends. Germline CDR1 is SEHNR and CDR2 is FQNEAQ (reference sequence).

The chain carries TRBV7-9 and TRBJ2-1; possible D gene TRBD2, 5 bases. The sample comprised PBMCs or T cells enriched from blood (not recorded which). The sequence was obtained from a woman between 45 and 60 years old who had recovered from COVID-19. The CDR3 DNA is TGTGCCAGCAGCTCACGGGATCTATCCTACAATGAGCAGTTCTTC. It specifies CASSSRDLSYNEQFF.